The 5 T cell receptor beta chains presented below share a single source sample, sequenced in a study of CD8 T cells in Susac syndrome (dated by TCRdb to the late 2010s). Libraries were prepared through the immunoSEQ multiplex PCR assay. RNA was extracted with the RNeasy kit and roughly 0.5 to 1 ug was reverse transcribed using random hexamers. In-frame beta chains were kept once TCRdb had trimmed the public reads at Q25 with fastp and called clones with MiXCR. Duplicate CDR3 protein sequences are folded into a single record with the most common DNA and genes. The sample profile shows about 120,000 distinct CDR3 sequences; about 95% of them were found once. The top ten constitute less than 0.3% of the sample. Specimen: CD8+ T cells from PBMCs. The receptor source for this set is a human donor with Susac syndrome.

The chain has TRBV12-3 or TRBV12-4 and TRBJ2-3; TRBD1 matches at 8 bases. The V segment lost 8 bases and the J segment 4 bases; nucleotides outside the gene matches: 8. CDR3 length: 14 residues. The CDR3 DNA reads TGTGCCAGCGGCCAGGGGGCGGGCGCAGATACGCAGTATTTT. Protein sequence: CASGQGAGADTQYF.

V is TRBV5-4 and J is TRBJ2-1; TRBD2 agrees at 7 bases. The CDR3 consists of 15 residues. The germline V gene encodes CDR1 SGHNT and CDR2 YYREEE (reference sequence). V shed 2 bases and J 8 bases; nucleotides not matched to a gene: 10. This CDR3 reads CASSFGTTPSDEQFF. For the CDR3, the DNA is TGTGCCAGCAGCTTCGGGACTACTCCAAGCGATGAGCAGTTCTTC.

The chain employs TRBV14 and TRBJ2-7; D might be TRBD1 (5 bases). Deletions cut 4 bases from V and 3 bases from J, with 10 bases between. CDR1 SGHDN and CDR2 FVKESK come from the germline V gene. This CDR3 is 13 amino acids long. CDR3 loop: CASSPGPLYEQYF. In DNA form, the CDR3 reads TGTGCCAGCAGCCCAGGGCCCCTCTACGAGCAGTACTTC.

V usage is TRBV20-1 and J usage is TRBJ2-7; maybe TRBD1 (6 bases). The germline gives CDR1 DFQATT, CDR2 SNEGSKA (reference sequence). V gave up 0 bases and J gave up 2 bases, with 17 bases separating them. CDR3 length: 16 residues. CDR3 DNA sequence: TGCAGTGCTAGAGAGGGGAGAGGGGGAGATGCCTACGAGCAGTACTTC. Protein sequence: CSAREGRGGDAYEQYF.

This rearrangement joins TRBV19 to TRBJ2-7; D remains unclear. V was cut by 0 bases and J by 2 bases, with 11 bases left in between. This CDR3 region has 15 residues. The germline V gene has CDR1 LNHDA and CDR2 SQIVND (reference sequence). CDR3 in amino acids: CASSIDQGRTYEQYF. The CDR3 DNA reads as TGTGCCAGTAGTATAGATCAAGGCAGGACCTACGAGCAGTACTTC.